These 24 T cell receptor beta chains were all obtained from the same sample, sequenced in a study of blood T cell repertoires in COVID-19. Profiled with immunoSEQ multiplex PCR; TCRdb holds only in-frame clones, not every one. The profile shows about 210,000 clones, roughly four fifths of them singletons. Sequenced sample: peripheral blood. The receptors were sampled from a woman between 40 and 50 years old with acute or convalescent COVID-19.

The gene calls are TRBV18 and TRBJ2-1; D might be TRBD2 (6 bases). From germline, CDR1 is KGHSH and CDR2 LQKENI. The CDR3 has 14 residues. V was trimmed by 5 bases and J by 6 bases, leaving 14 bases between them. The CDR3 protein is CASSEVASVNEQFF. CDR3 DNA sequence: TGTGCCAGCTCAGAGGTCGCTAGCGTCAATGAGCAGTTCTTC.

V and J are TRBV10-1 and TRBJ1-5; weak D call: TRBD1 (6 bases). The ends were cut back, 5 bases at V and 7 bases at J, with 15 bases in the middle. Per germline, CDR1 WNHNN and CDR2 SYGVQD (reference sequence). The CDR3 has 14 amino acids. The CDR3 sequence: CASSPGQWGQPQHF. The CDR3 nucleotides read TGCGCCAGCAGTCCCGGACAGTGGGGGCAGCCCCAGCATTTT.

The chain couples TRBV27 to TRBJ1-2; 7 bases line up with TRBD1. Germline values: CDR1 MNHEY, CDR2 SMNVEV (reference sequence). CDR3 length equals 12 residues. V lost 5 bases, J lost 7 bases, and 4 bases stayed unmatched. The CDR3 region is CASSRQGGGYTF. DNA of the CDR3: TGTGCCAGCAGTAGACAGGGAGGTGGCTACACCTTC.

V gene TRBV6-4 combines with J gene TRBJ2-1; a weak D match, TRBD2 (6 bases). The V gene's germline CDR1 is MRHNA and CDR2 SNTAGT. The CDR3 consists of 13 residues. Trimming cost V 5 bases and J 10 bases, with 15 bases left between them. CDR3 sequence: CASSRDWLGEQFF. CDR3 DNA sequence: TGTGCCAGCAGTCGGGACTGGTTAGGAGAGCAGTTCTTC.

V usage is TRBV11-3 and J usage is TRBJ2-5, with D uncertain. Germline V gives CDR1 SGHNT, CDR2 YENEEA. The CDR3 loop spans 15 amino acids. V was pared by 1 base and J by 5 bases, with 14 bases between. In nucleotides, the CDR3 is TGTGCCAGCAGCTTAGGGAGAGACCTCGGGGAGACCCAGTACTTC. It encodes CASSLGRDLGETQYF. Full variable domain (outside the CDR3, taken from reference TRBV11-3 and TRBJ2-5): EAGVVQSPRYKIIEKKQPVAFWCNPISGHNTLYWYLQNLGQGPELLIRYENEEAVDDSQLPKDRFSAERLKGVDSTLKIQPAELGDSAVYLCASSLGRDLGETQYFGPGTRLLVL.

This clone was observed a single time. J is TRBJ1-1 and V is TRBV5-1, with 7 bases aligning to TRBD1. J was trimmed by 3 bases and V by 2 bases; bases with no gene match: 7. The germline CDR1 and CDR2 sequences are SGHRS and YFSETQ. The CDR3 is 15 amino acids. CDR3 bases: TGCGCCAGCAGCTTAGGGGGCAGGGCGGACACTGAAGCTTTCTTT. This gives the protein CASSLGGRADTEAFF.

The chain employs TRBV19 and TRBJ1-4; no definite D call. There are 13 residues in the CDR3. V lost 8 bases to trimming and J lost 2 bases, with 9 bases between them. Germline-derived CDR1 and CDR2 are LNHDA and SQIVND (reference sequence). CDR3 bases: TGTGCCAGTGGGAGATCGACTAATGAAAAACTGTTTTTT. Its protein is CASGRSTNEKLFF.

The V and J genes are TRBV2 and TRBJ2-5; weak D call: TRBD2 (5 bases). Per germline, CDR1 SNHLY and CDR2 FYNNEI. Trimming removed 9 bases at V and 3 bases at J, with 8 bases between. The CDR3 has 11 residues. As DNA, the CDR3 is TGTGCCAGTAAACTAGAAGAGACCCAGTACTTC. Translation: CASKLEETQYF.

The J gene is TRBJ2-1, the V gene TRBV7-9; D unclear. The CDR3 totals 16 residues. The germline gives CDR1 SEHNR, CDR2 FQNEAQ (reference sequence). The ends were cut back, 5 bases at V and 4 bases at J, with 18 bases in the middle. The CDR3, as DNA: TGTGCCAGCAGCCCCCTGCTAGGAGCTACTTACAATGAGCAGTTCTTC. Translation: CASSPLLGATYNEQFF.

The J gene is TRBJ1-3, the V gene TRBV25-1; perhaps TRBD1 as D (6 bases). The V gene's germline CDR1 is MGHDK and CDR2 SYGVNS. The CDR3 sequence is 15 residues long. The V end lost 5 bases, the J end lost 1 base, and 12 bases lay between the germline ends. The CDR3 here is CASSPWTVSGNTIYF. The CDR3 DNA sequence: TGTGCCAGCAGTCCATGGACAGTTTCTGGAAACACCATATATTTT.

This rearrangement joins TRBV6-5 to TRBJ2-3, with a possible D match to TRBD2 (7 bases). Germline loops: CDR1 MNHEY, CDR2 SVGAGI. This CDR3 is 15 amino acids long. Between the trimmed V and J ends, which lost 8 bases and 4 bases, there was a span of 19 bases. The DNA of the CDR3 is TGTGCCAGCGCCTTAGGGGGGGGGCCAGCAGATACGCAGTATTTT. Translated: CASALGGGPADTQYF.

The J gene is TRBJ2-5, the V gene TRBV24-1; 11 nucleotides align to TRBD2. V dropped 4 bases and J dropped 3; count of bases not matched to a gene: 3. Per germline, CDR1 KGHDR and CDR2 SFDVKD. This CDR3 comprises 15 residues. In DNA form, the CDR3 reads TGTGCCACCAGTGACTCGGGACTAGCGGAAGAGACCCAGTACTTC. Translated, it gives CATSDSGLAEETQYF.

J is TRBJ2-1 and V is TRBV7-6; D unclear. V was pared by 5 bases and J by 5 bases, with 10 bases between. Germline-derived CDR1 and CDR2 are SGHVS and FNYEAQ. This CDR3 contains 13 residues. DNA of the CDR3: TGTGCCAGCAGCCTTGGGCACGACAATGAGCAGTTCTTC. Its translation is CASSLGHDNEQFF.

In its sample, this clone was seen a few times. The CDR3 protein is CASSRSANYGYTF. The CDR3 DNA sequence: TGTGCCAGCAGTCGGAGTGCTAACTATGGCTACACCTTC. The chain combines TRBV2 with TRBJ1-2; the D is unclear. V was pared by 5 bases and J by 0 bases, with 7 bases between. CDR1 and CDR2 from the germline V gene are SNHLY and FYNNEI. The CDR3 is 13 amino acids.

This sequence joins TRBV7-8 and TRBJ1-5, with 9 bases aligning to TRBD1. Trimming cost V 5 bases and J 5 bases; bases outside gene matches: 1. Germline V CDR1 and CDR2: SGHVS, FQNEAQ. The CDR3 sequence is 13 residues long. The CDR3 loop reads CASSRTGDQPQHF. DNA of the CDR3: TGTGCCAGCAGCAGGACAGGGGATCAGCCCCAGCATTTT. The entire variable domain, with the rest obtained from reference TRBV7-8 and TRBJ1-5, is as follows: GAGVSQSPRYKVAKRGQDVALRCDPISGHVSLFWYQQALGQGPEFLTYFQNEAQLDKSGLPSDRFFAERPEGSVSTLKIQRTQQEDSAVYLCASSRTGDQPQHFGDGTRLSIL.

This clone came up once. This chain connects TRBV6-2 or TRBV6-3 to TRBJ1-2; 7 bases align to TRBD1. Germline CDR1 and CDR2: MNHEY and SVGEGT. J gave up 4 bases and V 4 bases, and 9 bases lay outside the gene matches. The CDR3 consists of 15 residues. CDR3 residues: CASSWTGSGPYGYTF. Here the CDR3 DNA reads TGTGCCAGCAGTTGGACAGGATCGGGCCCCTATGGCTACACCTTC.

The chain carries TRBV7-6 and TRBJ2-7; 7 bases agree with TRBD1. The CDR3 has 13 amino acids. Unmatched junction bases numbered 1, after V lost 4 bases and J lost 1 base. Germline lookup yields CDR1 SGHVS and CDR2 FNYEAQ. CDR3 nucleotides: TGTGCCAGCAGCTCGGGACAGTCCTACGAGCAGTACTTC. Protein sequence: CASSSGQSYEQYF.

The rearrangement joins TRBV6-4 to TRBJ1-1; D remains unclear. Germline values: CDR1 MRHNA, CDR2 SNTAGT. The CDR3 is made up of 13 amino acids. Trimming cost V 6 bases and J 0 bases, with 8 bases left between them. The CDR3 nucleotides are TGTGCCAGCAGCGCAGACATGAACACTGAAGCTTTCTTT. This codes for CASSADMNTEAFF.

This chain joins TRBV20-1 and TRBJ2-7; D gene unclear. CDR1 and CDR2 from the germline V gene are DFQATT and SNEGSKA (reference sequence). Trimming removed 6 bases at V and 3 bases at J, with 9 bases between. The CDR3 has 11 amino acids. CDR3 sequence reads: CSALRSYEQYF. The DNA of the CDR3 is TGCAGTGCCCTGAGAAGCTACGAGCAGTACTTC.

The chain joins TRBV30 to TRBJ1-6, with 9 bases fitting TRBD1. CDR1 and CDR2 (germline): GTSNPN, SVGIG (reference sequence). The CDR3 contains 12 residues. After removal of 8 bases from V and 11 bases from J, the junction contained 7 bases not matched to a gene. CDR3 in amino acids: CAAGTGMAPLHF. CDR3 bases: TGTGCCGCGGGGACAGGGATGGCACCCCTCCACTTT.

In this sample, this clone turned up once. This sequence joins TRBV27 and TRBJ1-2; the match to TRBD1 covers 8 bases. J gave up 7 bases and V 3 bases, and 13 bases lay outside the gene matches. Looked up from germline, CDR1 is MNHEY and CDR2 is SMNVEV (reference sequence). This CDR3 is 16 amino acids long. This CDR3 reads CASSFISGQGYSGYTF. The CDR3 DNA sequence: TGTGCCAGCAGTTTCATATCTGGACAGGGTTATTCTGGCTACACCTTC.

The chain has TRBV27 and TRBJ1-1, with D possibly being TRBD1 (6 bases). The CDR3 is 14 residues long. Trimming removed 5 bases at V and 4 bases at J, with 14 bases between. Per germline, CDR1 MNHEY and CDR2 SMNVEV (reference sequence). The CDR3 loop reads CASSVQGGVTEAFF. CDR3 bases: TGTGCCAGCAGTGTACAGGGTGGGGTCACTGAAGCTTTCTTT.

The V call is TRBV9, the J call TRBJ2-5; weak D call: TRBD1 (5 bases). The V gene lost 0 bases and the J gene lost 5 bases, with 14 bases spanning the gap. Looked up from germline, CDR1 is SGDLS and CDR2 is YYNGEE. The CDR3 consists of 15 residues. CDR3 bases: TGTGCCAGCAGCGTAGTAGCAGGGTCCGGGGAGACCCAGTACTTC. Residues: CASSVVAGSGETQYF.

The V and J genes are TRBV20-1 and TRBJ2-1; D might be TRBD1 (6 bases). The V end was cut by 3 bases, the J end by 7 bases, with 19 bases between. Per the germline V gene, CDR1 is DFQATT and CDR2 is SNEGSKA (reference sequence). CDR3 length: 15 residues. Here the CDR3 reads CSASVEQGFGNEQFF. CDR3 DNA: TGCAGTGCTAGTGTGGAGCAGGGGTTTGGAAATGAGCAGTTCTTC.